The clone carrying this T cell receptor beta chain showed up many times. Its cognate antigen is unknown. TCRdb used MiXCR to reprocess the 5' RACE reads, holding one entry per CDR3 protein. The sample holds around 220,000 distinct CDR3 sequences; over 9.5% are singletons and the top ten take approximately 11%. In germline, CDR1 is SGHTA, CDR2 FQGNSA. The V gene lost 3 bases and the J gene lost 5 bases, with 14 bases spanning the gap. The CDR3 sequence is 14 residues long. The sample belongs to a study of identical twins. Study findings and constraints: Out-of-frame alpha sequences shared by twins showed excess low generation probability. Cross-sectional statistical analysis, not tracking of the same donors, underpinned the conclusions. Memory repertoires showed no such pattern, whereas abundant cord blood beta clonotypes carried fewer insertions.

This TCR derives from a man aged 50 or older in good health. The source material was memory T cells sorted from blood. This chain links TRBV7-2 with TRBJ2-7, with D possibly TRBD1 on 5 matching bases. CDR3 region: CASSFFQGPNEQYF. CDR3 nucleotide sequence: TGTGCCAGCAGCTTTTTTCAGGGCCCCAACGAGCAGTACTTC.